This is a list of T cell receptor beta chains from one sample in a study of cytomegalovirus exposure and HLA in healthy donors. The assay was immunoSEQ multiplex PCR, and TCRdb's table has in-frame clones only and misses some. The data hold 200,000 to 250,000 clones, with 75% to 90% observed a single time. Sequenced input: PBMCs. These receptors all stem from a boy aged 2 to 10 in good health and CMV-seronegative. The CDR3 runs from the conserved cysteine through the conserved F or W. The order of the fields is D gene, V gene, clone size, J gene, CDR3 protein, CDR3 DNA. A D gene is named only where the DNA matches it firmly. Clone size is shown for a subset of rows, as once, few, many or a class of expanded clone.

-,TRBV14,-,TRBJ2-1,CASSQDGLARSYNEQFF,TGTGCCAGCAGCCAAGATGGCCTAGCGCGCTCCTACAATGAGCAGTTCTTC
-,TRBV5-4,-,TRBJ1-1,CASSATGTEAFF,TGTGCCAGCAGCGCAACAGGTACTGAAGCTTTCTTT
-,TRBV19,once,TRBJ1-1,CASSMQAFNTEAFF,TGTGCCAGTAGTATGCAGGCTTTCAACACTGAAGCTTTCTTT
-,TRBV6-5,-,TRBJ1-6,CASSRQVNSPPHF,TGTGCCAGCAGTCGACAGGTTAATTCACCCCCCCACTTT
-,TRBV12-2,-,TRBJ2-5,CASRLAQVRRETQYF,TGTGCAAGTCGCTTAGCTCAGGTCCGAAGGGAGACCCAGTACTTC
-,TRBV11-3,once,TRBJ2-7,CASSPKTGLGEQYF,TGTGCCAGCAGCCCAAAGACAGGTCTGGGCGAGCAGTACTTC
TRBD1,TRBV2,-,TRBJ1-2,CASDWTGIHGYTF,TGTGCCAGCGATTGGACAGGGATCCATGGCTACACCTTC
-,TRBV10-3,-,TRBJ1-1,CAISVQGRDTEAFF,TGTGCCATCAGTGTACAGGGACGGGACACTGAAGCTTTCTTT
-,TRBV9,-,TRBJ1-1,CASSAQTLNTEAFF,TGTGCCAGCAGCGCCCAGACTTTGAACACTGAAGCTTTCTTT
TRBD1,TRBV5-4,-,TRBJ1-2,CATSSRTGLYYGYTF,TGTGCCACCTCTTCTCGGACAGGACTTTACTATGGCTACACCTTC
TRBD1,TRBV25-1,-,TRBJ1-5,CASSLQGGQPQHF,TGTGCCAGCAGTCTCCAGGGGGGTCAGCCCCAGCATTTT
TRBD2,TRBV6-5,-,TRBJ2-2,CASSTGTSGWLFF,TGTGCCAGCAGCACCGGGACTAGCGGGTGGCTGTTTTTT
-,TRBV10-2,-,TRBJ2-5,CASSESGGRETQYF,TGCGCCAGCAGTGAGTCCGGGGGAAGGGAGACCCAGTACTTC
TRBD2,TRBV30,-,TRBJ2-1,CAWGPRRGVGEQFF,TGTGCCTGGGGCCCTCGACGGGGGGTGGGTGAGCAGTTCTTC
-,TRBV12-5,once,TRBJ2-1,CASGVPRGSVYNEQFF,TGTGCTAGTGGAGTACCAAGGGGTTCGGTCTACAATGAGCAGTTCTTC
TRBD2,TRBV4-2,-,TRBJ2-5,CASSPLGGTSIETQYF,TGTGCCAGCAGCCCGTTAGGAGGGACTAGCATTGAGACCCAGTACTTC
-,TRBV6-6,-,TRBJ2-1,CASRPVIARTNEQFF,TGTGCCAGCCGCCCCGTGATAGCGCGGACCAATGAGCAGTTCTTC
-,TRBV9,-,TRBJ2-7,CASSVSWDILGEQYF,TGTGCCAGCAGCGTCTCCTGGGACATTCTCGGAGAGCAGTACTTC
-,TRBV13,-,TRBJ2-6,CASSTGSGANVLTF,TGTGCCAGCAGCACCGGCTCTGGGGCCAACGTCCTGACTTTC
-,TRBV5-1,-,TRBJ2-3,CASSSPDGDLSTDTQYF,TGCGCCAGCAGCTCCCCGGACGGGGATCTAAGCACAGATACGCAGTATTTT
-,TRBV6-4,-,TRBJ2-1,CASSDSAAYDYNEQFF,TGTGCCAGCAGTGACTCGGCAGCGTATGACTACAATGAGCAGTTCTTC
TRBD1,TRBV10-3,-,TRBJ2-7,CAISLGQGGPYEQYF,TGTGCCATCAGTCTGGGACAGGGGGGCCCCTACGAGCAGTACTTC
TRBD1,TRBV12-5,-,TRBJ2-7,CASGWRPGQGTYEQYF,TGTGCTAGTGGTTGGCGGCCGGGACAGGGCACCTACGAGCAGTACTTC
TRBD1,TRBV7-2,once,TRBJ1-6,CASSLSGGVGSPLHF,TGTGCCAGCAGCCTTTCAGGGGGCGTCGGTTCACCCCTCCACTTT
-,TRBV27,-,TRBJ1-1,CASGSRGNDTEAFF,TGTGCCAGCGGGTCCCGGGGGAATGACACTGAAGCTTTCTTT
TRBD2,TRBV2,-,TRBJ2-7,CASSDQREVTYEQYF,TGTGCCAGCAGTGATCAGCGGGAGGTTACCTACGAGCAGTACTTC
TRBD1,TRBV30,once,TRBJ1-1,CAWRPAGGFEAFF,TGTGCCTGGAGGCCAGCAGGGGGCTTTGAAGCTTTCTTT
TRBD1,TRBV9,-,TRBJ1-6,CASSGPGQYNSPLHF,TGTGCCAGCAGCGGACCGGGACAGTATAATTCACCCCTCCACTTT
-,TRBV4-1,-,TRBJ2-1,CASSQELAGAPPYNEQFF,TGCGCCAGCAGCCAAGAGTTGGCGGGGGCCCCCCCCTACAATGAGCAGTTCTTC
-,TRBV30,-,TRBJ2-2,CAWSVVSGTGELFF,TGTGCCTGGAGTGTGGTTAGCGGAACCGGGGAGCTGTTTTTT
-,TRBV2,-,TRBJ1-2,CASSERGVDSYGYTF,TGTGCCAGCAGTGAACGGGGGGTCGATTCCTATGGCTACACCTTC
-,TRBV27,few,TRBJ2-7,CASSPSPVYEQYF,TGTGCCAGCAGCCCCTCCCCGGTTTACGAGCAGTACTTC
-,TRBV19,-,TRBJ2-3,CASSTEPTDTQYF,TGTGCCAGTAGTACGGAGCCCACAGATACGCAGTATTTT
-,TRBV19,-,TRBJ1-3,CASSSSASSGNTIYF,TGTGCCAGTAGTTCGAGTGCTAGCTCTGGAAACACCATATATTTT
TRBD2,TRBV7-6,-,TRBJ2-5,CASSLAGGEETQYF,TGTGCCAGCAGTTTAGCGGGGGGGGAAGAGACCCAGTACTTC
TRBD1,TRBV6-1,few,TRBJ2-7,CASNRDRDYEQYF,TGTGCCAGCAACCGGGACAGGGACTACGAGCAGTACTTC
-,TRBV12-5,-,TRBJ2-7,CASGLTEGPYEQYF,TGTGCTAGTGGTTTGACGGAGGGCCCCTACGAGCAGTACTTC
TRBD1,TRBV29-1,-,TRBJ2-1,CSAGEGTGAAFSYNEQFF,TGCAGCGCCGGGGAGGGGACAGGGGCTGCCTTCTCCTACAATGAGCAGTTCTTC
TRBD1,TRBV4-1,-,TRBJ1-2,CASSHPGTGNYGYTF,TGCGCCAGCAGCCACCCCGGGACAGGGAACTATGGCTACACCTTC
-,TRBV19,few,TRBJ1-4,CASSIPGQDEKLFF,TGTGCCAGTAGTATCCCGGGACAAGATGAAAAACTGTTTTTT
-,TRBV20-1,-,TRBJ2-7,CSALDVYEQYF,TGCAGTGCTTTAGATGTGTACGAGCAGTACTTC
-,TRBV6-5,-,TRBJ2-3,CASRKSPSSTDTQYF,TGTGCCAGCAGGAAGTCCCCCAGTAGCACAGATACGCAGTATTTT
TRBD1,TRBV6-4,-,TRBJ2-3,CASSDSTGASTDTQYF,TGTGCCAGCAGTGACTCGACAGGGGCTAGCACAGATACGCAGTATTTT
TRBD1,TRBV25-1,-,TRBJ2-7,CASSGPTGTGVVYEQYF,TGTGCCAGCAGCGGACCGACCGGGACAGGGGTGGTCTACGAGCAGTACTTC
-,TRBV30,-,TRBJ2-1,CAWSFGTREQFF,TGTGCCTGGAGTTTCGGGACACGTGAGCAGTTCTTC
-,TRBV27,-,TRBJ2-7,CASSPPSNEQYF,TGTGCCAGCAGTCCCCCGTCTAACGAGCAGTACTTC
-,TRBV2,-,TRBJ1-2,CASSGGGTYGYTF,TGTGCCAGCAGTGGGGGGGGGACCTATGGCTACACCTTC
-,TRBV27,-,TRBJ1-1,CASIGVRNTEAFF,TGTGCCAGCATAGGGGTTCGGAACACTGAAGCTTTCTTT
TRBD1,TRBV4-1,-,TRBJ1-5,CASSPQALQGAGGQPQHF,TGCGCCAGCAGCCCCCAGGCTTTACAGGGGGCAGGAGGACAGCCCCAGCATTTT
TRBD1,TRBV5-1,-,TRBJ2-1,CASSWTGDNNEQFF,TGCGCCAGCAGCTGGACAGGGGACAATAATGAGCAGTTCTTC
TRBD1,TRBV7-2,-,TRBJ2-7,CASSLVFLGQPSYEQYF,TGTGCCAGCAGCTTAGTGTTTTTGGGACAGCCCTCCTACGAGCAGTACTTC
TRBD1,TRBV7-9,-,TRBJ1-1,CASSMGQGTTEAFF,TGTGCCAGCAGCATGGGACAGGGCACCACTGAAGCTTTCTTT
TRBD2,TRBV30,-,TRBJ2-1,CAWSQGGSSYNEQFF,TGTGCCTGGAGTCAAGGCGGGAGCTCCTACAATGAGCAGTTCTTC
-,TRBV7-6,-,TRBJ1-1,CASSLPLNSRDTEAFF,TGTGCCAGCAGCTTACCGCTCAACAGCAGGGACACTGAAGCTTTCTTT
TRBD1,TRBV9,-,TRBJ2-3,CASSPQEGQGFRTDTQYF,TGTGCCAGCAGCCCGCAAGAGGGACAGGGTTTTCGCACAGATACGCAGTATTTT
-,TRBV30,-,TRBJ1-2,CAWIHLGGGYTF,TGTGCCTGGATTCATCTGGGGGGTGGCTACACCTTC
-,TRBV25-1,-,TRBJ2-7,CASSEGGYRAEQYF,TGTGCCAGCAGTGAAGGGGGCTACAGGGCCGAGCAGTACTTC
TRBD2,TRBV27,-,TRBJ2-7,CASSTSGGAGEQYF,TGTGCCAGCAGTACTAGCGGGGGGGCGGGCGAGCAGTACTTC
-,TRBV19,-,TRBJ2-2,CASRGRTNTGELFF,TGTGCCAGTAGGGGGCGGACGAACACCGGGGAGCTGTTTTTT
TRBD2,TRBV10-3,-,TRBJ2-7,CAISEEGGAGDEQYF,TGTGCCATCAGTGAAGAGGGGGGAGCGGGAGACGAGCAGTACTTC